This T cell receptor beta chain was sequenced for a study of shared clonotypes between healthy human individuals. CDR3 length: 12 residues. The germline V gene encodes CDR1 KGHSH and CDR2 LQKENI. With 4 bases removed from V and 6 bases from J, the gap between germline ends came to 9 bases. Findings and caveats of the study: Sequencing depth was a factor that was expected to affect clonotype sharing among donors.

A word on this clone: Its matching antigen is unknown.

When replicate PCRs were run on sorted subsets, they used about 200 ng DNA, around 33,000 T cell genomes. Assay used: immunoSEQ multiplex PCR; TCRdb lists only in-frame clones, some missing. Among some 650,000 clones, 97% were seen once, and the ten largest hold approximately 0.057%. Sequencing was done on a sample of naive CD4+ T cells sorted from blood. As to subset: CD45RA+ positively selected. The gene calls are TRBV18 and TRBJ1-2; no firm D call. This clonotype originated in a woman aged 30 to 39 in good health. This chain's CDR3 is CASSQAGNGYTF. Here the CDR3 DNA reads TGTGCCAGCTCACAGGCAGGCAATGGCTACACCTTC.